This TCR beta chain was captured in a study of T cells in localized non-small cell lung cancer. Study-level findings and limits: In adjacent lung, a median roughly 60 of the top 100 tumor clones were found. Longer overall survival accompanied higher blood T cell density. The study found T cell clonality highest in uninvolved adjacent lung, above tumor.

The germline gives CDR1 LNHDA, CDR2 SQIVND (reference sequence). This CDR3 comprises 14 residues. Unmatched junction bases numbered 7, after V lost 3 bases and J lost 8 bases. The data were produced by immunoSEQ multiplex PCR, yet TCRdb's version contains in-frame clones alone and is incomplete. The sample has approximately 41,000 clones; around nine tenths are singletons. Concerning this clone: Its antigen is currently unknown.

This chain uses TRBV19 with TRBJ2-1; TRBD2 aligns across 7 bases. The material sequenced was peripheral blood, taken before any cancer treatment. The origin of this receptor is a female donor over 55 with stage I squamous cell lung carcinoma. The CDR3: CASSISGGDHEQFF. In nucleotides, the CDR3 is TGTGCCAGTAGTATTTCGGGGGGAGATCATGAGCAGTTCTTC. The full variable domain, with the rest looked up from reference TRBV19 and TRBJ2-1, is DGGITQSPKYLFRKEGQNVTLSCEQNLNHDAMYWYRQDPGQGLRLIYYSQIVNDFQKGDIAEGYSVSREKKESFPLTVTSAQKNPTAFYLCASSISGGDHEQFFGPGTRLTVL.